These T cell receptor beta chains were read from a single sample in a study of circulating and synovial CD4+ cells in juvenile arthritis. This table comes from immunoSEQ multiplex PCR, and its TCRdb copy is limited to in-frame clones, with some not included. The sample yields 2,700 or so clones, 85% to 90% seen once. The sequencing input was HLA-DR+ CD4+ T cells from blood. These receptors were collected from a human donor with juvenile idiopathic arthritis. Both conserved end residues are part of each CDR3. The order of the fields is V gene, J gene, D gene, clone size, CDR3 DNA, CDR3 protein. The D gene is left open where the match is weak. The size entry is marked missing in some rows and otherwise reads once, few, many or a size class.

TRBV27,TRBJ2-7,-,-,TGTGCCAGCAGTTGGTCGGGGAGCCGGTCCTACGAGCAGTACTTC,CASSWSGSRSYEQYF
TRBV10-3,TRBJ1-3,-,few,TGTGCCACCCGGGACGGCGGACGGGAGAGGGGAAACACCATATATTTT,CATRDGGRERGNTIYF
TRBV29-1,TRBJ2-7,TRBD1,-,TGCAGCGTTGAGAGAGGGGACAGTCCCTACGAGCAGTACTTC,CSVERGDSPYEQYF
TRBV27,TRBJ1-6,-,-,TGTGCCAGCAGTTTATCTTTCGGCTGGGGGGATCTACCCCTCCACTTT,CASSLSFGWGDLPLHF
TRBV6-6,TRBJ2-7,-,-,TGTGCCAGCAGGATTCTAGGCGATTCCTACGAGCAGTACTTC,CASRILGDSYEQYF
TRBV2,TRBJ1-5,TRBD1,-,TGTGCCAGCAGTGAAGTCGTAGGACAGGGGTATCGTCAGCCCCAGCATTTT,CASSEVVGQGYRQPQHF
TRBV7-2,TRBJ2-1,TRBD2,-,TGTGCCAGCAGCCCCCATCAGGTAGCGGGAGGGCGCTACAATGAGCAGTTCTTC,CASSPHQVAGGRYNEQFF
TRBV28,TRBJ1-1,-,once,TGTGCCAGCAGTTTAGCGATCGACTCCGAAAGTCCCGTTACTGAAGCTTTCTTT,CASSLAIDSESPVTEAFF
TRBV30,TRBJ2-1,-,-,TGTGCCCGGAGTGAGGGAACGGGGAATGAGCAGTTCTTC,CARSEGTGNEQFF
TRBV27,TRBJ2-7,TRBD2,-,TGTGCCAGCAGCCCCCAAAGACTAGCGGGAGGAAGGACCGCCTACGAGCAGTACTTC,CASSPQRLAGGRTAYEQYF
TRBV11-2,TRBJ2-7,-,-,TGTGCCAGCAGTACCGACAGCCCATTAGTCTCCTACGAGCAGTACTTC,CASSTDSPLVSYEQYF
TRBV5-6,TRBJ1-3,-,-,TGTGGCAGCAGCATATCAAACACCATATATTTT,CGSSISNTIYF
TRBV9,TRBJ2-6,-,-,TGTGCCAGCAGCAGGGGACTCTCTGGGGCCAACGTCCTGACTTTC,CASSRGLSGANVLTF
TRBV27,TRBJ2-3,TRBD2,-,TGTGCCAGCATGTGGGGGAGGGCGGGCACAGATACGCAGTATTTT,CASMWGRAGTDTQYF
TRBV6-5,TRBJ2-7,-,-,TGTGCCAGCAGTTACTTAGGCAGGGCCTCCTACGAGCAGTACTTC,CASSYLGRASYEQYF
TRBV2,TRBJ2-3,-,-,TGTGCCAGCAAACTAGGGAATACGCAGTATTTT,CASKLGNTQYF